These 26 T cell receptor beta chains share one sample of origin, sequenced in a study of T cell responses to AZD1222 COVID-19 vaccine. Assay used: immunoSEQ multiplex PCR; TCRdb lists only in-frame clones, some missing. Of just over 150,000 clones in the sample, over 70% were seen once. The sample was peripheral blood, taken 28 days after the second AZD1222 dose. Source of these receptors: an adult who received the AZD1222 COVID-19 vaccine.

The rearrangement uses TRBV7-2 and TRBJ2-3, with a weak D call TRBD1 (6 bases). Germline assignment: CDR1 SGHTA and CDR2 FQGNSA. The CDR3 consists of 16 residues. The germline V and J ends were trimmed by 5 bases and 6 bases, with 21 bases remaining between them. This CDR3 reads CASSPHRDTLKDTQYF. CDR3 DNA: TGTGCCAGCAGCCCACACCGGGACACACTCAAGGATACGCAGTATTTT.

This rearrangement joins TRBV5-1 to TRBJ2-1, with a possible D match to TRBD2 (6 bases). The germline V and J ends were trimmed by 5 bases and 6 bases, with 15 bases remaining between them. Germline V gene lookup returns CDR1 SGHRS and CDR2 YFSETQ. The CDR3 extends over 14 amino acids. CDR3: CASRSGTPSNEQFF. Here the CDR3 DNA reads TGCGCCAGCAGATCCGGGACTCCTTCCAATGAGCAGTTCTTC.

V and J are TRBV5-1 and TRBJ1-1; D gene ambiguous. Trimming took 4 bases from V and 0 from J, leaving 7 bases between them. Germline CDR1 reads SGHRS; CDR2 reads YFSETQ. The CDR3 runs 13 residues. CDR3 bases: TGCGCCAGCAGCGGCGGACTGAACACTGAAGCTTTCTTT. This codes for CASSGGLNTEAFF.

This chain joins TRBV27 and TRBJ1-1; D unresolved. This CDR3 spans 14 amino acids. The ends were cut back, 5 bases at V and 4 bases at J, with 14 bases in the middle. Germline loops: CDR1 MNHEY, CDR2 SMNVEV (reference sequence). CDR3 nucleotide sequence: TGTGCCAGCAGTATCGACCGAGGCTTCACTGAAGCTTTCTTT. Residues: CASSIDRGFTEAFF.

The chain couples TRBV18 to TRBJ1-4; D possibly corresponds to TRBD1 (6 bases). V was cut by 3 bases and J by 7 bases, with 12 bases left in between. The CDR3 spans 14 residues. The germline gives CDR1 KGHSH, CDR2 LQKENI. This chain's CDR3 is CASSPLEGGEKLFF. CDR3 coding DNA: TGTGCCAGCTCACCCCTGGAGGGGGGTGAAAAACTGTTTTTT.

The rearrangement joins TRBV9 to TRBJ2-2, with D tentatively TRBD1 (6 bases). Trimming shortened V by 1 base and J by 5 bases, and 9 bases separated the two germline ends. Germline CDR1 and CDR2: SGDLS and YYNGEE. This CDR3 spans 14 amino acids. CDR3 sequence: CASSVTGQTGELFF. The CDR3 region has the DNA TGTGCCAGCAGCGTAACAGGGCAAACCGGGGAGCTGTTTTTT.

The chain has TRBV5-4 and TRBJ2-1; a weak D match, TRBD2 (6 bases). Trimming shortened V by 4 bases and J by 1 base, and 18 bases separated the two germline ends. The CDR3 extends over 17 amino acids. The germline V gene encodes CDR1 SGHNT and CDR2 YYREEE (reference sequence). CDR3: CASSQRRRATSYNEQFF. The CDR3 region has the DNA TGTGCCAGCAGCCAAAGAAGGAGGGCGACGTCCTACAATGAGCAGTTCTTC.

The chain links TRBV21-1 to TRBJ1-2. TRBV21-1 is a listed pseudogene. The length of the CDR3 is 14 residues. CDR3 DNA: TGTGCCAGCATCACCCTCGGAGGGTCGAAAAGCTACACCTTC. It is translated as CASITLGGSKSYTF.

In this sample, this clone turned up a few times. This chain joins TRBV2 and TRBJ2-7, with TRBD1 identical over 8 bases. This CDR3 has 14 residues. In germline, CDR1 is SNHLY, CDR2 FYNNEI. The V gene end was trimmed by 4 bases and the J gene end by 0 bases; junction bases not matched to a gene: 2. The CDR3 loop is CASSARGHSYEQYF. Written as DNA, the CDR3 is TGTGCCAGCAGTGCCAGGGGGCACTCCTACGAGCAGTACTTC.

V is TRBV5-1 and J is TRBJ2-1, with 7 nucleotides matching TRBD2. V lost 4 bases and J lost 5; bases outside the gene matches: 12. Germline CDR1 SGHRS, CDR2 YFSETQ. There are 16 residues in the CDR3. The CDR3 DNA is TGCGCCAGCAGCCCCGGGGGAGGGCAAGGGCACAATGAGCAGTTCTTC. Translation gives CASSPGGGQGHNEQFF.

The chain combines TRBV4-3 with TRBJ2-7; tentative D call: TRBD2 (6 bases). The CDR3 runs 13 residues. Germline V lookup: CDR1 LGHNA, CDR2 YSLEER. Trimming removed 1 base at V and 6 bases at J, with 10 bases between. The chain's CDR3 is CASSQGGAPEQYF. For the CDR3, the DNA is TGCGCCAGCAGCCAAGGCGGGGCGCCCGAGCAGTACTTC.

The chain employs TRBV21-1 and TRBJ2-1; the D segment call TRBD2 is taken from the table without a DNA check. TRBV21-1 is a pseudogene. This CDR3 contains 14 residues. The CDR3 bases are TGTGCCAGCAGAAGCGGTATTACCTACAATGAGCAGTTCTTC. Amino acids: CASRSGITYNEQFF.

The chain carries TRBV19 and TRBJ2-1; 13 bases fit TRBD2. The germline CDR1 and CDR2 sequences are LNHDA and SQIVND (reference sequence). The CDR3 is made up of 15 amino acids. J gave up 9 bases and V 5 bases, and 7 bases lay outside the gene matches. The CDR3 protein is CASSVLAGGPTEQFF. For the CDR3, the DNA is TGTGCCAGTAGTGTACTAGCGGGAGGGCCGACTGAGCAGTTCTTC.

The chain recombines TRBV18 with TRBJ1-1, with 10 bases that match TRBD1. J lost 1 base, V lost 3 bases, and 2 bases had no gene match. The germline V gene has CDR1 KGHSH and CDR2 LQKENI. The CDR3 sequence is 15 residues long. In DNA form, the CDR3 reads TGTGCCAGCTCACCCTGGACAGGGGGGAACACTGAAGCTTTCTTT. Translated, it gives CASSPWTGGNTEAFF.

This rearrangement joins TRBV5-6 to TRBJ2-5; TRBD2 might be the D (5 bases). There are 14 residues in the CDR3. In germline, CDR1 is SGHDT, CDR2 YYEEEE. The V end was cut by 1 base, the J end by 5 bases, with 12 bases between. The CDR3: CASSLIGVGETQYF. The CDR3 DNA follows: TGTGCCAGCAGCTTGATCGGGGTGGGTGAGACCCAGTACTTC.

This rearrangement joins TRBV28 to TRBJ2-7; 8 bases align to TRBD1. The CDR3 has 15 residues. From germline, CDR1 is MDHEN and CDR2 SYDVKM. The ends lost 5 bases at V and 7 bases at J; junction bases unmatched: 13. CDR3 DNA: TGTGCCAGCAGTACCCGGGACAGGCAAGTCGGGGAGCAGTACTTC. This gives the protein CASSTRDRQVGEQYF.

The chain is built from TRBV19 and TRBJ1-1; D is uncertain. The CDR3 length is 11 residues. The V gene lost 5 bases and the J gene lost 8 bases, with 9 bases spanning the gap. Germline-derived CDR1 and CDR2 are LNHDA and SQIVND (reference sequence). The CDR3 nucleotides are TGTGCCAGTAGTCGTGGATCGGAAGCTTTCTTT. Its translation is CASSRGSEAFF.

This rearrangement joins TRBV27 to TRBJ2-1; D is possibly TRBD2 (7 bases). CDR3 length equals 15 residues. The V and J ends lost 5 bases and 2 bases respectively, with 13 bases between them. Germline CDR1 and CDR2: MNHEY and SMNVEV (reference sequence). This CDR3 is CASSLWGGPYNEQFF. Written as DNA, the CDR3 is TGTGCCAGCAGTCTATGGGGGGGGCCCTACAATGAGCAGTTCTTC.

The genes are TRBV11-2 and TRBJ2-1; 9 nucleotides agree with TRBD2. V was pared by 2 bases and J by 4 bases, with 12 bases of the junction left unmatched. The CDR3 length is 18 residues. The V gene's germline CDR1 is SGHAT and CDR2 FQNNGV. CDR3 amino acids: CASSLLVRGGRAYNEQFF. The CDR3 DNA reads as TGTGCCAGCAGCTTACTCGTGAGAGGCGGGAGGGCATACAATGAGCAGTTCTTC. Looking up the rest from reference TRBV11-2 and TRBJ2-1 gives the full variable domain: EAGVAQSPRYKIIEKRQSVAFWCNPISGHATLYWYQQILGQGPKLLIQFQNNGVVDDSQLPKDRFSAERLKGVDSTLKIQPAKLEDSAVYLCASSLLVRGGRAYNEQFFGPGTRLTVL.

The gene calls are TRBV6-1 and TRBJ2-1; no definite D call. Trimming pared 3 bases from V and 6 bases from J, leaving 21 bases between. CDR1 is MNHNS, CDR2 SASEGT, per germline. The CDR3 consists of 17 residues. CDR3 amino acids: CASSDPWFLDRVNEQFF. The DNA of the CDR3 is TGTGCCAGCAGTGACCCATGGTTTCTAGATAGGGTCAATGAGCAGTTCTTC.

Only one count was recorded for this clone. The CDR3 DNA reads TGTGCCAGCAGCAATGACGGGACATTCTCTGGAAACACCATATATTTT. Translation gives CASSNDGTFSGNTIYF. The gene calls are TRBV28 and TRBJ1-3; TRBD1 is a possible D gene (6 bases). The CDR3 is 16 residues long. Germline lookup yields CDR1 MDHEN and CDR2 SYDVKM. Trimming pared 6 bases from V and 0 bases from J, leaving 15 bases between.

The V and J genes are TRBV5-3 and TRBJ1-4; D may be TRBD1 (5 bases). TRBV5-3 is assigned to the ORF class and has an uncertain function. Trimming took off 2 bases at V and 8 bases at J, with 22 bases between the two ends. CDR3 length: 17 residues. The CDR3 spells CARSLRTSQAEAEKLFF. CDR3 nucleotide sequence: TGTGCCAGAAGCTTACGAACGTCACAGGCGGAGGCGGAAAAACTGTTTTTT.

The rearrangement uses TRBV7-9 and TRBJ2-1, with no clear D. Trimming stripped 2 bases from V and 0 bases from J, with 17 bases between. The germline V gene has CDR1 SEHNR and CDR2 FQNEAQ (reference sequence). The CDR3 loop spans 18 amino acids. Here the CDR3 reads CASSLKTRFSASYNEQFF. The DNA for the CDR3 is TGTGCCAGCAGCTTAAAAACCCGTTTCTCGGCCTCCTACAATGAGCAGTTCTTC.

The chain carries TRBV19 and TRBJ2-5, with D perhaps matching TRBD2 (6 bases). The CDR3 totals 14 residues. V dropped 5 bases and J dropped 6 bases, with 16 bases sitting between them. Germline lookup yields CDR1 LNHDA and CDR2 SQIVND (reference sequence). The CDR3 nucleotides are TGTGCCAGTAGTCCCGGCGGAGGGGAGAAGACCCAGTACTTC. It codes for CASSPGGGEKTQYF.

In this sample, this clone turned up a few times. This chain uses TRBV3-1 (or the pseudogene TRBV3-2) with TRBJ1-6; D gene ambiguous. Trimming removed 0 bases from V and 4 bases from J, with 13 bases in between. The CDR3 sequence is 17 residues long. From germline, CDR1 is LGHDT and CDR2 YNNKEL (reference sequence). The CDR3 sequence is CASSQERDWGYNSPLHF. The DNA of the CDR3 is TGTGCCAGCAGCCAAGAACGGGATTGGGGTTATAATTCACCCCTCCACTTT.

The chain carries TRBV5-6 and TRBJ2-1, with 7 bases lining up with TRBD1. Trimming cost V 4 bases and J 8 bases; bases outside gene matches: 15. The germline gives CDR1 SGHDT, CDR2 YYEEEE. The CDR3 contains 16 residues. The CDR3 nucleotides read TGTGCCAGCAGCCCACTAAACGGAGACAGGGACCATGAGCAGTTCTTC. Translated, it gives CASSPLNGDRDHEQFF.